Below, 30 T cell receptor beta chains from the same sample are listed, as sequenced in a study of T cells after yellow fever vaccination. TCRdb used MiXCR to reprocess the 5' RACE reads, holding one entry per CDR3 protein. The profile shows approximately 300,000 distinct CDR3 sequences, around 7% of them singletons. Specimen: PBMCs, collected around 45 days after the first yellow fever vaccination. The receptors stem from a man aged 18 to 30 who received the YFV17D yellow fever vaccine.

This clonotype was detected a few times. The chain recombines TRBV7-9 with TRBJ2-1, with TRBD1 identical over 8 bases. The CDR3 runs to 14 residues. V shed 5 bases and J 8 bases; nucleotides not matched to a gene: 8. Germline V gives CDR1 SEHNR, CDR2 FQNEAQ (reference sequence). The CDR3 DNA is TGTGCCAGCAGCCATCTTGGACAGGGCCATGAGCAGTTCTTC. It codes for CASSHLGQGHEQFF.

On this clonotype: A much larger clone differs by one base, so this may be a read error. This chain joins TRBV11-1 and TRBJ2-3; D remains unclear. The germline gives CDR1 SGHAT, CDR2 FQDESV (reference sequence). This CDR3 is built from 16 residues. The CDR3 sequence: CAISLVVVGSTDTQYF. DNA for the CDR3: TGTGCCATCAGCTTAGTGGTAGTCGGGTCGACAGATACGCAGTATTTT.

The table lists this clonotype with a few counts. The chain uses TRBV5-1 and TRBJ2-1; 12 nucleotides align to TRBD1. CDR3 length equals 15 residues. V lost 4 bases to trimming and J lost 9 bases; unmatched junction nucleotides: 8. Germline loops: CDR1 SGHRS, CDR2 YFSETQ. CDR3 in amino acids: CASSPAGQGAGEQFF. DNA for the CDR3: TGCGCCAGCAGCCCCGCGGGACAGGGGGCAGGTGAGCAGTTCTTC.

This clonotype was detected many times. The V and J genes are TRBV29-1 and TRBJ1-2; weak D call: TRBD1 (5 bases). CDR1 and CDR2 (germline): SQVTM, ANQGSEA. Deletions cut 5 bases from V and 0 bases from J, with 13 bases between. The CDR3 extends over 14 amino acids. CDR3 nucleotide sequence: TGCAGCGTTAAAGGGACTTTGCCTAACTATGGCTACACCTTC. Protein sequence: CSVKGTLPNYGYTF.

The chain employs TRBV7-9 and TRBJ2-1, with 9 bases identical to TRBD1. Germline CDR1 SEHNR, CDR2 FQNEAQ (reference sequence). Losses at the gene ends were 4 bases for V and 4 bases for J; bases not matched to a gene: 8. CDR3 length: 16 residues. The CDR3 DNA is TGTGCCAGCAGCTCAGGGGACAGGGCTACTTACAATGAGCAGTTCTTC. As protein: CASSSGDRATYNEQFF.

This clonotype was recorded a few times. The V call is TRBV5-4, the J call TRBJ2-3; tentative D call: TRBD2 (5 bases). Germline V lookup: CDR1 SGHNT, CDR2 YYREEE (reference sequence). The CDR3 consists of 14 residues. Trimming took off 4 bases at V and 4 bases at J, with 13 bases between the two ends. The CDR3 loop reads CASSLRTVADTQYF. The CDR3 bases are TGTGCCAGCAGCCTACGGACTGTCGCAGATACGCAGTATTTT.

This clonotype was picked up many times. The chain has TRBV9 and TRBJ1-6; TRBD1 aligns across 8 bases. Germline trimming cut 4 bases from V and 8 bases from J; bases unmatched to any gene: 2. Germline values: CDR1 SGDLS, CDR2 YYNGEE. The CDR3 has 13 amino acids. The CDR3 reads CASSHRGDSPLHF. CDR3 coding DNA: TGTGCCAGCAGCCACAGGGGGGATTCACCCCTCCACTTT.

The chain carries TRBV7-2 and TRBJ2-1; maybe TRBD2 (6 bases). V lost 4 bases to trimming and J lost 9 bases, with 25 bases between them. Germline CDR1 is SGHTA and CDR2 is FQGNSA. The CDR3 length is 17 residues. CDR3 nucleotides: TGTGCCAGCAGCTCTCGGGGGAAACCCATCCAGTCAAGTGAGCAGTTCTTC. Translation gives CASSSRGKPIQSSEQFF.

This clonotype appeared a few times. The rearrangement joins TRBV20-1 to TRBJ2-3; D gene uncertain. Trimming pared 0 bases from V and 3 bases from J, leaving 10 bases between. The CDR3 contains 14 residues. CDR1 DFQATT and CDR2 SNEGSKA come from the germline V gene (reference sequence). The CDR3 is CSARDPWRTDTQYF. CDR3 bases: TGCAGTGCTAGAGACCCCTGGCGGACAGATACGCAGTATTTT.

This clonotype has a count of ten or more. The rearrangement links TRBV6-4 to TRBJ2-6; TRBD2 is a possible D gene (6 bases). The germline V gene encodes CDR1 MRHNA and CDR2 SNTAGT. The germline V and J ends were trimmed by 2 bases and 1 base, with 9 bases remaining between them. The CDR3 totals 16 residues. DNA for the CDR3: TGTGCCAGCAGTGACGTGGGGGGATCTGGGGCCAACGTCCTGACTTTC. This translates into CASSDVGGSGANVLTF.

This clonotype was picked up a small number of times. The chain combines TRBV7-3 with TRBJ2-2, with 8 bases matching TRBD2. Germline lookup yields CDR1 SGHTA and CDR2 FQGTGA. The CDR3 has 17 residues. V lost 4 bases and J lost 1; bases outside the gene matches: 8. The CDR3 DNA sequence: TGTGCCAGCAGCTCCCAACCTCTAGCGGGGAACACCGGGGAGCTGTTTTTT. Protein: CASSSQPLAGNTGELFF. Based on the CDR3 plus reference TRBV7-3 and TRBJ2-2, the full variable domain is GAGVSQTPSNKVTEKGKYVELRCDPISGHTALYWYRQSLGQGPEFLIYFQGTGAADDSGLPNDRFFAVRPEGSVSTLKIQRTERGDSAVYLCASSSQPLAGNTGELFFGEGSRLTVL.

This clonotype has a count of ten or more. The CDR3 is CASSQSRWGEAFF. The CDR3 DNA reads as TGTGCCAGCAGCCAATCACGATGGGGTGAAGCTTTCTTT. The chain joins TRBV7-3 to TRBJ1-1, with unresolved D. Germline loops: CDR1 SGHTA, CDR2 FQGTGA. This CDR3 comprises 13 residues. V lost 5 bases, J lost 7 bases, and 14 bases lay in between.

The chain links TRBV6-4 to TRBJ1-1, with D perhaps TRBD1 (6 bases). Per germline, CDR1 MRHNA and CDR2 SNTAGT. Trimming removed 4 bases at V and 10 bases at J, with 16 bases between. The CDR3 sequence is 13 residues long. Written as DNA, the CDR3 is TGTGCCAGCAGTGCTGCTGCCGGGGGGCGAGCTTTCTTT. Translation: CASSAAAGGRAFF.

This clonotype came up a few times. The gene calls are TRBV20-1 and TRBJ2-3; maybe TRBD2 (6 bases). V lost 4 bases and J lost 0, with 11 bases in between. CDR1 DFQATT and CDR2 SNEGSKA come from the germline V gene (reference sequence). The CDR3 is 14 amino acids. The CDR3 sequence is CSAKVGGSTDTQYF. DNA for the CDR3: TGCAGTGCTAAGGTCGGGGGTAGCACAGATACGCAGTATTTT.

This clonotype has a handful of counts. The V call is TRBV4-1, the J call TRBJ2-3; TRBD2 agrees at 7 bases. This CDR3 comprises 17 residues. Germline CDR1 MGHRA, CDR2 YSYEKL. J was trimmed by 4 bases and V by 0 bases; bases with no gene match: 10. In DNA form, the CDR3 reads TGCGCCAGCAGCCAAGATAGATCCAGCGGGGAAGCAGATACGCAGTATTTT. Translation: CASSQDRSSGEADTQYF.

This sequence joins TRBV4-2 and TRBJ1-1; tentative D call: TRBD1 (5 bases). CDR1 is LGHNA and CDR2 is YNFKEQ in the germline V gene. This CDR3 is 13 amino acids long. V lost 0 bases, J lost 9 bases, and 11 bases lay in between. The CDR3 loop reads CASSQDRGNKAFF. In nucleotides, the CDR3 is TGTGCCAGCAGCCAAGACCGGGGCAATAAAGCTTTCTTT.

This clonotype was counted at least ten times. The V and J genes are TRBV4-1 and TRBJ2-7; 7 nucleotides match TRBD1. This CDR3 has 14 amino acids. With V trimmed by 5 bases and J by 2 bases, 6 bases remained unmatched. Germline V lookup: CDR1 MGHRA, CDR2 YSYEKL. The CDR3 region is CASSYRDRAYEQYF. The CDR3 DNA reads TGCGCCAGCAGCTACCGGGACAGAGCCTACGAGCAGTACTTC.

This clonotype has just a few counts. The chain couples TRBV10-3 to TRBJ2-5, with 10 bases lining up with TRBD1. The CDR3 loop spans 13 amino acids. The germline V gene has CDR1 ENHRY and CDR2 SYGVKD. V shed 10 bases and J 1 base; nucleotides not matched to a gene: 3. The CDR3 sequence is CASRDRGQETQYF. CDR3 nucleotide sequence: TGTGCCAGCCGGGACAGGGGCCAAGAGACCCAGTACTTC.

The rearrangement uses TRBV11-2 and TRBJ2-7, with TRBD2 identical over 8 bases. Germline V gene sequence: CDR1 SGHAT, CDR2 FQNNGV. After removal of 4 bases from V and 3 bases from J, the junction contained 8 bases not matched to a gene. The CDR3 is made up of 15 amino acids. The CDR3 nucleotides read TGTGCCAGCAGCTCTATAGCGGGGAGGCGCTACGAGCAGTACTTC. Its protein is CASSSIAGRRYEQYF. The full variable domain, in which reference TRBV11-2 and TRBJ2-7 provide the parts outside the CDR3, is EAGVAQSPRYKIIEKRQSVAFWCNPISGHATLYWYQQILGQGPKLLIQFQNNGVVDDSQLPKDRFSAERLKGVDSTLKIQPAKLEDSAVYLCASSSIAGRRYEQYFGPGTRLTVT.

This clonotype was detected many times. The rearrangement uses TRBV5-4 and TRBJ2-6; 8 bases agree with TRBD1. Per germline, CDR1 SGHNT and CDR2 YYREEE (reference sequence). There are 18 residues in the CDR3. V lost 0 bases to trimming and J lost 1 base; unmatched junction nucleotides: 6. The CDR3 nucleotides read TGTGCCAGCAGCTTGGCTGGACAGGGAACGTCTGGGGCCAACGTCCTGACTTTC. Amino acids: CASSLAGQGTSGANVLTF.

The rearrangement links TRBV12-3 or TRBV12-4 to TRBJ2-1, with D perhaps matching TRBD2 (7 bases). The CDR3 runs 14 residues. The germline V and J ends were trimmed by 5 bases and 4 bases, with 12 bases remaining between them. CDR3 protein: CASSAGGQYNEQFF. In DNA, the CDR3 is TGTGCCAGCAGTGCCGGGGGGCAATACAATGAGCAGTTCTTC.

This clonotype was detected a few times. The chain has TRBV20-1 and TRBJ2-3; 9 bases agree with TRBD1. The CDR3 sequence is 16 residues long. Germline assignment: CDR1 DFQATT and CDR2 SNEGSKA (reference sequence). The V gene end was trimmed by 0 bases and the J gene end by 3 bases; junction bases not matched to a gene: 7. DNA for the CDR3: TGCAGTGCTAGAGATCCCGGACAGGGGATGACAGATACGCAGTATTTT. It encodes CSARDPGQGMTDTQYF.

The chain combines TRBV12-3 or TRBV12-4 with TRBJ1-5; D unresolved. Trimming pared 3 bases from V and 4 bases from J, leaving 10 bases between. The CDR3 is made up of 14 amino acids. The DNA for the CDR3 is TGTGCCAGCAGTTTTTCGTCAGTTAATCAGCCCCAGCATTTT. It yields the protein CASSFSSVNQPQHF.

This clonotype was counted ten times or more. The chain combines TRBV6-5 with TRBJ2-2, with D perhaps TRBD1 (6 bases). Deletions cut 2 bases from V and 6 bases from J, with 7 bases between. Germline assignment: CDR1 MNHEY and CDR2 SVGAGI. This CDR3 contains 13 residues. The CDR3: CASSYGGPGELFF. The DNA of the CDR3 is TGTGCCAGCAGTTACGGGGGCCCCGGGGAGCTGTTTTTT.

The CDR3, as DNA: TGTGCCAGCAGCCCAGACAGGGGCCAACTCACTCCCGGCTACACCTTC. Protein product: CASSPDRGQLTPGYTF. This chain links TRBV11-1 with TRBJ1-2; 8 nucleotides align to TRBD1. CDR1 SGHAT and CDR2 FQDESV come from the germline V gene (reference sequence). This CDR3 contains 16 residues. With 5 bases clipped from V and 8 bases from J, the junction kept 16 bases outside the gene matches. The variable domain in full, completed from reference TRBV11-1 and TRBJ1-2, reads EAEVAQSPRYKITEKSQAVAFWCDPISGHATLYWYRQILGQGPELLVQFQDESVVDDSQLPKDRFSAERLKGVDSTLKIQPAELGDSAMYLCASSPDRGQLTPGYTFGSGTRLTVV.

This clonotype was seen at least ten times. CDR3 DNA sequence: TGTGCCAGCAGTCGCGGGACTAATGAAGCTTTCTTT. Its translation: CASSRGTNEAFF. The V gene is TRBV27, the J gene TRBJ1-1, with D possibly matching TRBD1 (5 bases). Germline assignment: CDR1 MNHEY and CDR2 SMNVEV (reference sequence). V lost 5 bases to trimming and J lost 7 bases, with 11 bases between them. The CDR3 contains 12 residues.

This clonotype has at least ten counts. CDR3 protein: CASSGDSYNQPQHF. For the CDR3, the DNA is TGTGCCAGCAGCGGAGACAGTTACAATCAGCCCCAGCATTTT. This chain joins TRBV7-9 and TRBJ1-5, with a tentative D call TRBD1 (5 bases). This CDR3 is built from 14 residues. V was trimmed by 5 bases and J by 3 bases, leaving 11 bases between them. CDR1 is SEHNR and CDR2 is FQNEAQ in the germline V gene (reference sequence).

The CDR3 bases are TGTGCCAGCAGTCCAGCTAGTCAGCAGTACTTC. Its translation: CASSPASQQYF. The rearrangement uses TRBV12-3 or TRBV12-4 and TRBJ2-7; D remains unclear. The CDR3 runs to 11 residues. The V end lost 5 bases, the J end lost 8 bases, and 10 bases lay between the germline ends.

The rearrangement uses TRBV7-2 and TRBJ2-7, with 8 bases lining up with TRBD1. The CDR3 sequence is 14 residues long. The ends lost 5 bases at V and 6 bases at J; junction bases unmatched: 9. Germline V gene lookup returns CDR1 SGHTA and CDR2 FQGNSA. The chain's CDR3 is CASSPYRGVGEQYV. The CDR3 DNA reads as TGTGCCAGCAGCCCGTACAGGGGGGTAGGCGAGCAGTACGTC.

The table lists this clonotype with a few counts. The chain combines TRBV6-1 with TRBJ2-7; D is undetermined. The CDR3 extends over 15 amino acids. CDR1 and CDR2 from the germline V gene are MNHNS and SASEGT. V lost 1 base, J lost 1 base, and 11 bases lay in between. CDR3 sequence reads: CASSEVLQPSYEQYF. The CDR3 nucleotides read TGTGCCAGCAGTGAAGTATTACAGCCTTCCTACGAGCAGTACTTC.